A single T cell receptor beta chain is shown here with its context. What it recognizes is unknown. These data come from a study of cytomegalovirus exposure and HLA in healthy donors. The study, taken as a whole, reports: V- and J-gene trimming of TCR beta was linked (in a later analysis) to a missense DCLRE1C variant.

The CDR3 runs 16 residues. V shed 5 bases, J shed 7 bases, and the junction held 10 bases outside the gene matches. Germline CDR1 and CDR2: SNHLY and FYNNEI. Primers: 60 Vbeta forward and 13 Jbeta reverse. TCRdb's table, derived via immunoSEQ multiplex PCR, lists solely in-frame clones and lacks some. This sample has roughly 140,000 clones, with roughly three quarters found just once. The sequenced material came from PBMCs. The origin of this receptor is a woman aged 45-65 years in good health and CMV-seronegative. The chain carries TRBV2 and TRBJ2-2; 10 nucleotides agree with TRBD1. DNA of the CDR3: TGTGCCAGCAGTCCTCCGGGACAGGGGTTTGTCGGGGAGCTGTTTTTT. It translates to CASSPPGQGFVGELFF.